The next 20 T cell receptor beta chains were all read from a single sample in a study of monozygotic twins with inflammatory bowel disease. Reprocessing the 5' RACE reads, TCRdb reports a single entry for every CDR3 protein and omits DNA. The listing records about 450,000 distinct CDR3 sequences. The sample consisted of blood. The receptors shown here come from a human donor with ulcerative colitis or Crohn's disease, or a healthy co-twin of an affected twin (not recorded which).

This rearrangement joins TRBV5-4 to TRBJ1-2. CDR1 and CDR2 from the germline V gene are SGHNT and YYREEE (reference sequence). There are 13 residues in the CDR3. The CDR3 loop is CASSWDGGKGYTF.

The chain has TRBV10-3 and TRBJ2-3. Germline lookup yields CDR1 ENHRY and CDR2 SYGVKD. This CDR3 is built from 13 residues. The CDR3 here is CAMKDPTPDTQYF.

This chain links TRBV5-1 with TRBJ2-3; as DNA is missing, the TRBD1 call by TCRdb cannot be tested. Per the germline V gene, CDR1 is SGHRS and CDR2 is YFSETQ. The CDR3 is 14 amino acids. CDR3 sequence reads: CASAYRGLGDTQYF. The entire variable domain, with the rest obtained from reference TRBV5-1 and TRBJ2-3, is as follows: KAGVTQTPRYLIKTRGQQVTLSCSPISGHRSVSWYQQTPGQGLQFLFEYFSETQRNKGNFPGRFSGRQFSNSRSEMNVSTLELGDSALYLCASAYRGLGDTQYFGPGTRLTVL.

This chain links TRBV19 with TRBJ2-2; TCRdb outputs TRBD2, but without DNA this stays unchecked. Germline CDR1 is LNHDA and CDR2 is SQIVND (reference sequence). This CDR3 is built from 17 residues. CDR3 protein: CASSFIAGGRGTGELFF.

V is TRBV7-6 and J is TRBJ1-2. The CDR3 sequence is 12 residues long. CDR1 is SGHVS and CDR2 is FNYEAQ in the germline V gene. CDR3 loop: CASSSGAYGYTF.

V is TRBV3-1 and J is TRBJ1-4; the D call from TCRdb, TRBD1, cannot be confirmed without DNA. CDR3 size: 16 residues. Germline loops: CDR1 LGHDT, CDR2 YNNKEL (reference sequence). This CDR3 is CASSQSSRVTNEKLFF.

V is TRBV6-5 and J is TRBJ1-6; TCRdb picks TRBD1, but there is no DNA to check that call. This CDR3 contains 14 residues. Germline V gene lookup returns CDR1 MNHEY and CDR2 SVGAGI. The CDR3 sequence: CASSSGRYNSPLHF.

The gene calls are TRBV5-6 and TRBJ1-5. The CDR3 length is 16 residues. The germline V gene encodes CDR1 SGHDT and CDR2 YYEEEE. The CDR3 reads CASSFFGYGGNQPQHF.

The chain recombines TRBV6-2 or TRBV6-3 with TRBJ1-2; there is no DNA to check the TCRdb D call of TRBD1. Germline values: CDR1 MNHEY, CDR2 SVGEGT. This CDR3 has 14 amino acids. This chain's CDR3 is CASSQGQFSYGYTF.

The chain links TRBV7-2 to TRBJ2-2; as DNA is missing, the TRBD1 call by TCRdb cannot be tested. The germline CDR1 and CDR2 sequences are SGHTA and FQGNSA. This CDR3 region has 13 residues. The CDR3 region is CASSPLETGELFF.

The rearrangement joins TRBV20-1 to TRBJ2-3. Germline-derived CDR1 and CDR2 are DFQATT and SNEGSKA (reference sequence). CDR3 length: 13 amino acids. The CDR3: CSYGTSSTDTQYF.

The chain joins TRBV29-1 to TRBJ1-2; TCRdb picks TRBD1, but there is no DNA to check that call. Per germline, CDR1 SQVTM and CDR2 ANQGSEA. The CDR3 sequence is 12 residues long. The chain's CDR3 is CSVGTIEYGYTF.

CDR3 sequence reads: CASSVSVLGTFYGYTF. V is TRBV19 and J is TRBJ1-2. The CDR3 runs to 16 residues. CDR1 and CDR2 from the germline V gene are LNHDA and SQIVND (reference sequence).

This sequence joins TRBV11-3 and TRBJ2-1; TCRdb outputs TRBD1, but without DNA this stays unchecked. CDR1 and CDR2 from the germline V gene are SGHNT and YENEEA. The CDR3 has 15 residues. The CDR3: CASSRSETGGSEQFF.

The rearrangement uses TRBV14 and TRBJ2-7; TCRdb designates TRBD1, a call that cannot be tested without DNA. There are 15 residues in the CDR3. CDR1 SGHDN and CDR2 FVKESK come from the germline V gene. This CDR3 reads CASSPSTVSSYEQYF.

The chain's CDR3 is CSVVAGVNEKLFF. V usage is TRBV29-1 and J usage is TRBJ1-4. CDR1 and CDR2 from the germline V gene are SQVTM and ANQGSEA. There are 13 residues in the CDR3.

CDR3 region: CASSGLSGANVLTF. This chain connects TRBV2 to TRBJ2-6. The germline CDR1 and CDR2 sequences are SNHLY and FYNNEI. The CDR3 totals 14 residues.

V is TRBV20-1 and J is TRBJ2-7; no DNA is available, so the TRBD2 call from TCRdb remains unchecked. The CDR3 totals 13 residues. Germline assignment: CDR1 DFQATT and CDR2 SNEGSKA (reference sequence). CDR3: CSASSGRQGEQYF.

This rearrangement joins TRBV20-1 to TRBJ2-2. Germline V gene lookup returns CDR1 DFQATT and CDR2 SNEGSKA (reference sequence). The CDR3 is 14 amino acids. CDR3 sequence: CSARAGANTGELFF.

The chain uses TRBV28 and TRBJ2-7; with no DNA, the TCRdb D assignment of TRBD1 cannot be verified. The germline V gene has CDR1 MDHEN and CDR2 SYDVKM. CDR3 length: 15 residues. The CDR3 sequence: CASSLLPGQAAEQYF.